Listed here are 17 T cell receptor beta chains from one sample, sequenced in a study of T cell responses to AZD1222 COVID-19 vaccine. Libraries were prepared by immunoSEQ multiplex PCR; TCRdb keeps only in-frame clonotypes and omits some of them. Altogether about 130,000 clones are present, around 90% being singletons, with the ten largest covering around 3.6%. This material consisted of peripheral blood, taken on day 0 of AZD1222 vaccination. The receptors were sampled from an adult in good health.

The chain combines TRBV3-1 (or the pseudogene TRBV3-2) with TRBJ2-1, with TRBD2 matching 10 bases. V gave up 7 bases and J gave up 10 bases; unmatched junction bases: 10. The CDR3 consists of 14 residues. The germline V gene encodes CDR1 LGHDT and CDR2 YNNKEL (reference sequence). The CDR3 sequence: CASNQSGRAREQFF. In DNA, the CDR3 is TGTGCCAGCAACCAGAGCGGGAGGGCCCGGGAGCAGTTCTTC.

The chain has TRBV14 and TRBJ2-5; TRBD2 might be the D (6 bases). CDR1 and CDR2 from the germline V gene are SGHDN and FVKESK. Trimming left V 1 base short and J 0 bases short, with 18 bases between. The CDR3 runs 18 residues. CDR3 residues: CASSQAPLARAYQETQYF. CDR3 DNA sequence: TGTGCCAGCAGCCAAGCACCCCTAGCGAGAGCGTACCAAGAGACCCAGTACTTC. Full variable domain (remainder filled in from reference TRBV14 and TRBJ2-5): EAGVTQFPSHSVIEKGQTVTLRCDPISGHDNLYWYRRVMGKEIKFLLHFVKESKQDESGMPNNRFLAERTGGTYSTLKVQPAELEDSGVYFCASSQAPLARAYQETQYFGPGTRLLVL.

V and J are TRBV3-1 (or the pseudogene TRBV3-2) and TRBJ2-7; no definite D call. The CDR3 is made up of 12 amino acids. Germline assignment: CDR1 LGHDT and CDR2 YNNKEL (reference sequence). Between the trimmed V and J ends, which lost 5 bases and 1 base, there was a span of 6 bases. The CDR3 region is CASSTRSYEQYF. CDR3 nucleotides: TGTGCCAGCAGCACCCGATCCTACGAGCAGTACTTC.

The chain carries TRBV4-1 and TRBJ2-7, with D possibly being TRBD2 (5 bases). Trimming removed 0 bases from V and 5 bases from J, with 20 bases in between. Looked up from germline, CDR1 is MGHRA and CDR2 is YSYEKL. The length of the CDR3 is 17 residues. CDR3 in DNA: TGCGCCAGCAGCCAAGATTTTGGCAGGTACCTCGGGGACGAGCAGTACTTC. Translated: CASSQDFGRYLGDEQYF.

The chain carries TRBV5-1 and TRBJ2-3; D perhaps matches TRBD1 (6 bases). The CDR3 totals 15 residues. V lost 0 bases and J lost 2, with 10 bases in between. Germline CDR1 SGHRS, CDR2 YFSETQ. The CDR3, as DNA: TGCGCCAGCAGCTTGGAGGCAGGGGTCACAGATACGCAGTATTTT. Protein product: CASSLEAGVTDTQYF.

The J gene is TRBJ2-3, the V gene TRBV7-2, with D uncertain. V was pared by 5 bases and J by 5 bases, with 11 bases between. Germline V gene data show CDR1 as SGHTA and CDR2 as FQGNSA. The CDR3 is 13 residues long. CDR3 in amino acids: CASSPRYGDTQYF. In nucleotides, the CDR3 is TGTGCCAGCAGCCCTAGATACGGAGATACGCAGTATTTT.

The DNA for the CDR3 is TGTGCCAGCAGCTTTCGAGGGCTAGCGCCGAAGCCCCGCGAGCAGTACTTC. The encoded protein is CASSFRGLAPKPREQYF. This chain joins TRBV5-6 and TRBJ2-7, with D possibly being TRBD2 (6 bases). Trimming removed 2 bases at V and 6 bases at J, with 24 bases between. The length of the CDR3 is 17 residues. Germline V lookup: CDR1 SGHDT, CDR2 YYEEEE.

The chain recombines TRBV12-5 with TRBJ1-3; D is unclear. V was shortened by 1 base and J by 0 bases, with 19 bases between the two germline ends. CDR3 length: 19 amino acids. Germline loops: CDR1 LGHNT, CDR2 FRNRAP. The DNA for the CDR3 is TGTGCTAGTGGTTTGGGTAGAACGCCCCTAAACCTCTCTGGAAACACCATATATTTT. It codes for CASGLGRTPLNLSGNTIYF.

This clone was recorded only once. J is TRBJ1-2 and V is TRBV2; TRBD1 aligns across 8 bases. V was clipped by 4 bases and J by 4 bases; unmatched bases: 5. The germline V gene has CDR1 SNHLY and CDR2 FYNNEI. The CDR3 extends over 14 amino acids. CDR3 sequence reads: CASSAGGLVYGYTF. In DNA form, the CDR3 reads TGTGCCAGCAGTGCAGGGGGCCTTGTCTATGGCTACACCTTC. Full variable domain (rest looked up from reference TRBV2 and TRBJ1-2): EPEVTQTPSHQVTQMGQEVILRCVPISNHLYFYWYRQILGQKVEFLVSFYNNEISEKSEIFDDQFSVERPDGSNFTLKIRSTKLEDSAMYFCASSAGGLVYGYTFGSGTRLTVV.

This clone occurred a few times. CDR3 amino acids: CASRTWTGEAFF. The CDR3 bases are TGTGCCAGCAGAACATGGACGGGTGAAGCTTTCTTT. The chain joins TRBV12-3 or TRBV12-4 to TRBJ1-1; D not resolved. V shed 6 bases and J shed 7 bases, with 12 bases lying between them. The CDR3 sequence is 12 residues long.

The chain couples TRBV12-3 or TRBV12-4 to TRBJ2-5; D not certain. The CDR3 is made up of 12 amino acids. Trimming removed 7 bases from V and 8 bases from J, with 14 bases in between. CDR3 in amino acids: CASKTPGETQYF. In DNA form, the CDR3 reads TGTGCCAGCAAAACTCCTGGAGAAACCCAGTACTTC.

The chain has TRBV5-4 and TRBJ1-3; no firm D call. Germline V gene data show CDR1 as SGHNT and CDR2 as YYREEE (reference sequence). This CDR3 is built from 14 residues. Trimming removed 0 bases at V and 2 bases at J, with 6 bases between. The CDR3 sequence is CASSLDIAGNTIYF. DNA of the CDR3: TGTGCCAGCAGCTTGGACATCGCTGGAAACACCATATATTTT.

The J gene is TRBJ1-2, the V gene TRBV28, with no clear D. CDR1 MDHEN and CDR2 SYDVKM come from the germline V gene. Between the trimmed V and J ends, which lost 8 bases and 0 bases, there was a span of 10 bases. This CDR3 is 13 amino acids long. The CDR3 here is CASPVSANYGYTF. CDR3 DNA sequence: TGTGCCAGCCCGGTGTCAGCTAACTATGGCTACACCTTC.

The chain carries TRBV5-4 and TRBJ1-2; 7 nucleotides match TRBD1. The CDR3 spans 15 residues. The V and J ends lost 1 base and 7 bases, in that order; junction bases with no gene match: 10. Germline V gene sequence: CDR1 SGHNT, CDR2 YYREEE (reference sequence). CDR3 nucleotides: TGTGCCAGCAGCTTGCGGGACAGAGGGCAGAGTGGCTACACCTTC. Translated: CASSLRDRGQSGYTF.

V is TRBV2 and J is TRBJ2-7; 8 nucleotides agree with TRBD2. The germline CDR1 and CDR2 sequences are SNHLY and FYNNEI. The V and J ends lost 6 bases and 6 bases, in that order; junction bases with no gene match: 7. The CDR3 extends over 13 amino acids. CDR3 sequence reads: CASSGGGLIEQYF. Written as DNA, the CDR3 is TGTGCCAGCAGCGGGGGGGGCTTGATCGAGCAGTACTTC.

This chain connects TRBV3-1 (or the pseudogene TRBV3-2) to TRBJ2-1, with 7 nucleotides matching TRBD2. This CDR3 region has 17 residues. The germline CDR1 and CDR2 sequences are LGHDT and YNNKEL (reference sequence). J lost 0 bases, V lost 6 bases, and 11 bases had no gene match. As DNA, the CDR3 is TGTGCCAGCAGTCAACAAGTGGGCGGGAGCTCCTACAATGAGCAGTTCTTC. Amino acids: CASSQQVGGSSYNEQFF.

A note on this clone: This sample also contains other DNA sequences that code for the same CDR3. The chain couples TRBV24-1 to TRBJ1-5; D is ambiguous. Trimming cost V 2 bases and J 4 bases, with 2 bases left between them. Germline lookup yields CDR1 KGHDR and CDR2 SFDVKD. This CDR3 has 12 amino acids. The CDR3 region has the DNA TGTGCCACCAGTGATTCAAATCAGCCCCAGCATTTT. Its translation is CATSDSNQPQHF.